This T cell receptor (beta chain) was obtained from a study of CD8+CD57+ T cells in acquired aplastic anemia. About the research overall: DNA per sorted CD4+ or CD8+ sample ranged roughly 0.19 to 27.4 ug, averaging around 3.1 ug. The study's findings and limits: A set of around 30 CD8+ CDR3 sequences was shared between patients and controls, and these sequences appeared highly expressed in patients. Statistical testing detected no significant gap in CD8+ Simpson's diversity between patients and controls.

The germline gives CDR1 DFQATT, CDR2 SNEGSKA (reference sequence). The CDR3 has 13 amino acids. Trimming took off 3 bases at V and 6 bases at J, with 9 bases between the two ends. The use of genomic DNA as template underpinned the TCR beta VDJ and CDR3 profiling. TCRdb reanalysed the reads using MiXCR and keeps one entry per CDR3 protein. Here the sample spans about 150,000 distinct CDR3 sequences, less than 50% being singletons. A remark on this clonotype: The antigen is undetermined.

Before being chosen for sequencing, patients had shown CD8+CD57+ cell expansion by flow cytometry. The enrolled patients all had severe acquired aplastic anemia. V and J are TRBV20-1 and TRBJ1-6; a weak D match, TRBD1 (6 bases). This TCR derives from a human donor with aplastic anemia. What was sequenced was sorted CD4+, CD8+, or CD8+CD57+ T cells (not recorded which) from PBMCs. CDR3 protein: CSASGDTNSPLHF. The CDR3 bases are TGCAGTGCTAGCGGGGACACTAATTCACCCCTCCACTTT.